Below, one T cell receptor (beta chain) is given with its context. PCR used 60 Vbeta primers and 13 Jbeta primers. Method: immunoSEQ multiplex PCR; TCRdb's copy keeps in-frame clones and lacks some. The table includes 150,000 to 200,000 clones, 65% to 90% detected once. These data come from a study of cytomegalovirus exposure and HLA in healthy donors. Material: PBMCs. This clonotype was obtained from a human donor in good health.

The DNA of the CDR3 is TGCGCCAGCAGCTTGGAAGGGACACCAGGAAACACCATATATTTT. Protein product: CASSLEGTPGNTIYF. The chain couples TRBV5-1 to TRBJ1-3; TRBD1 is a possible D gene (6 bases). Germline values: CDR1 SGHRS, CDR2 YFSETQ. The CDR3 has 15 residues. V lost 0 bases and J lost 4, with 11 bases in between.